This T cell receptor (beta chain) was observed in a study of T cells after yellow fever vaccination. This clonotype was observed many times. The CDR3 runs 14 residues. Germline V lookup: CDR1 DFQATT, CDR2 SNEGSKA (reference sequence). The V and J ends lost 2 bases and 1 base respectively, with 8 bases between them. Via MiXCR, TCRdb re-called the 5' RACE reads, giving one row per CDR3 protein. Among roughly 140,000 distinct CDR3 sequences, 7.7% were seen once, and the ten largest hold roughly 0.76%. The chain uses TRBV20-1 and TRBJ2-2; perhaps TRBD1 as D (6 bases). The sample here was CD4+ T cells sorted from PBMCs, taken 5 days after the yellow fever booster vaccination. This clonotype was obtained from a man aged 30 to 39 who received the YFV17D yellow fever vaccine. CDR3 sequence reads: CSARYRENTGELFF. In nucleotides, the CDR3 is TGCAGTGCTAGATACAGGGAGAACACCGGGGAGCTGTTTTTT.